This is a list of T cell receptor beta chains from one sample in a study of shared clonotypes between healthy human individuals. Repertoires were generated with immunoSEQ multiplex PCR, while TCRdb's copy carries only in-frame clones and drops some. The table records some 2,400,000 clones, approximately 94% of them present only once. Sequenced material: naive CD4+ T cells sorted from blood. All receptors come from a man aged 18 to 35 in good health. CDR3s include the opening cysteine and the closing phenylalanine or tryptophan. The D gene is left open where the match is weak. For some rows the clone size is stated as once, few or many, or as a class when expanded; others skip it.

d_call: .; j_call: TRBJ1-5; v_call: TRBV30; clone_size: once; cdr3_nt: TGTGCCTGGAGTGAGGGCGGATCTTTTAGCAATCAGCCCCAGCATTTT; cdr3_aa: CAWSEGGSFSNQPQHF
d_call: TRBD1; j_call: TRBJ2-6; v_call: TRBV28; clone_size: .; cdr3_nt: TGTGCCAGCAGAACCGGGACAGGGAGCTCTGGGGCCAACGTCCTGACTTTC; cdr3_aa: CASRTGTGSSGANVLTF
d_call: .; j_call: TRBJ1-6; v_call: TRBV5-1; clone_size: .; cdr3_nt: TGCGCCAGCAGCTTGGACGGAAGCTCCTATAATTCACCCCTCCACTTT; cdr3_aa: CASSLDGSSYNSPLHF
d_call: .; j_call: TRBJ2-6; v_call: TRBV7-8; clone_size: .; cdr3_nt: TGTGCCAGCAGCATCAGGGAGGCATCTGGTGGGGCCAACGTCCTGACTTTC; cdr3_aa: CASSIREASGGANVLTF
d_call: .; j_call: TRBJ1-2; v_call: TRBV20-1; clone_size: .; cdr3_nt: TGCAGTGTGGTAACGGACTATGGCTACACCTTC; cdr3_aa: CSVVTDYGYTF
d_call: .; j_call: TRBJ1-5; v_call: TRBV10-3; clone_size: .; cdr3_nt: TGTGCCATCAGTGAGTCATTAGCGTCTGGTTTGGCTTTT; cdr3_aa: CAISESLASGLAF
d_call: TRBD1; j_call: TRBJ2-7; v_call: TRBV6-5; clone_size: .; cdr3_nt: TGTGCCAGCAGCCAGACAGGGTCCCACTACGAGCAGTACTTC; cdr3_aa: CASSQTGSHYEQYF
d_call: .; j_call: TRBJ2-1; v_call: TRBV7-2; clone_size: .; cdr3_nt: TGTGCCAGCAGCCAGGGTGGCGGAGCCTACAATGAGCAGTTCTTC; cdr3_aa: CASSQGGGAYNEQFF
d_call: TRBD2; j_call: TRBJ2-1; v_call: TRBV29-1; clone_size: .; cdr3_nt: TGCAGCGTTGAAGATATCCTAGCGGGGATCAATGAGCAGTTCTTC; cdr3_aa: CSVEDILAGINEQFF
d_call: .; j_call: TRBJ1-2; v_call: TRBV6-5; clone_size: few; cdr3_nt: TGTGCCAGCAGCCGGGCAGAGATCTATGGCTACACCTTC; cdr3_aa: CASSRAEIYGYTF
d_call: TRBD2; j_call: TRBJ2-1; v_call: TRBV7-2; clone_size: .; cdr3_nt: TGTGCCAGCAGCTTAGTGGGACTAGCGGGAGGGCCCAATGAGCAGTTCTTC; cdr3_aa: CASSLVGLAGGPNEQFF
d_call: .; j_call: TRBJ2-2; v_call: TRBV9; clone_size: .; cdr3_nt: TGTGCCAGCAGCGTCCGACCAGGAACCGGGGAGCTGTTTTTT; cdr3_aa: CASSVRPGTGELFF
d_call: TRBD1; j_call: TRBJ1-6; v_call: TRBV5-1; clone_size: .; cdr3_nt: TGCGCCAGCAGCCTTGGGACAGGGGGAAGCTCCTATAATTCACCCCTCCACTTT; cdr3_aa: CASSLGTGGSSYNSPLHF
d_call: .; j_call: TRBJ2-1; v_call: TRBV18; clone_size: .; cdr3_nt: TGTGCCAGCTCACCACGCCGCCCTGGGTTGGTTGGCGGGGGCGCCTACAATGAGCAGTTCTTC; cdr3_aa: CASSPRRPGLVGGGAYNEQFF
d_call: TRBD1; j_call: TRBJ2-2; v_call: TRBV2; clone_size: .; cdr3_nt: TGTGCCAGCAGGAGGACAGGGGGCGGTCACGGGGAGCTGTTTTTT; cdr3_aa: CASRRTGGGHGELFF
d_call: TRBD1; j_call: TRBJ1-5; v_call: TRBV7-2; clone_size: .; cdr3_nt: TGTGCCAGCAGCTCGACAGGGGTTAGCCATCAGCCCCAGCATTTT; cdr3_aa: CASSSTGVSHQPQHF
d_call: .; j_call: TRBJ1-1; v_call: TRBV5-1; clone_size: .; cdr3_nt: TGCGCCAGCAGCTTGTACGGGCCCGACACTGAAGCTTTCTTT; cdr3_aa: CASSLYGPDTEAFF
d_call: TRBD2; j_call: TRBJ2-3; v_call: TRBV6-5; clone_size: .; cdr3_nt: TGTGCCAGCAGTTCCGCGGGGGAGGGTACGCAGTATTTT; cdr3_aa: CASSSAGEGTQYF
d_call: .; j_call: TRBJ2-7; v_call: TRBV6-5; clone_size: .; cdr3_nt: TGTGCCAGCAGTTATTGGGGTGGGGAGCAGTACTTC; cdr3_aa: CASSYWGGEQYF
d_call: .; j_call: TRBJ1-2; v_call: TRBV28; clone_size: .; cdr3_nt: TGTGCCAGCAGTTTAGAGACCGCCGGCTATGGCTACACCTTC; cdr3_aa: CASSLETAGYGYTF
d_call: .; j_call: TRBJ1-4; v_call: TRBV18; clone_size: .; cdr3_nt: TGTGCCAGCTCACCACCCCCCTTACCGAATGAAAAACTGTTTTTT; cdr3_aa: CASSPPPLPNEKLFF
d_call: .; j_call: TRBJ1-2; v_call: TRBV5-4; clone_size: .; cdr3_nt: TGTGCCAGCAGCTTGGCGGGCCCTCGTTATGGCTACACCTTC; cdr3_aa: CASSLAGPRYGYTF
d_call: .; j_call: TRBJ1-6; v_call: TRBV30; clone_size: few; cdr3_nt: TGTGCCTGCCAGGACCGGCGAGGGGGGAATTCACCCCTCCACTTT; cdr3_aa: CACQDRRGGNSPLHF
d_call: .; j_call: TRBJ1-1; v_call: TRBV21-1; clone_size: once; cdr3_nt: TGTGCCAGCAACTCGACAGAAGGAAACACTGAAGCTTTCTTT; cdr3_aa: CASNSTEGNTEAFF
d_call: .; j_call: TRBJ2-5; v_call: TRBV28; clone_size: .; cdr3_nt: TGTGCCAGCAGACCTAGTGGAGGGCAGCAAGAGACCCAGTACTTC; cdr3_aa: CASRPSGGQQETQYF
d_call: TRBD1; j_call: TRBJ2-1; v_call: TRBV18; clone_size: .; cdr3_nt: TGTGCCAGCTCACGTGACAGGGGGTCCTACAATGAGCAGTTCTTC; cdr3_aa: CASSRDRGSYNEQFF
d_call: TRBD1; j_call: TRBJ1-2; v_call: TRBV10-3; clone_size: .; cdr3_nt: TGTGCCATCAGTGGGAGGCAGACAGGGGCACAAAGGGATGGCTACACCTTC; cdr3_aa: CAISGRQTGAQRDGYTF
d_call: .; j_call: TRBJ1-2; v_call: TRBV28; clone_size: .; cdr3_nt: TGTGCCAGCAGTTTAACAGCATATGGCTACACCTTC; cdr3_aa: CASSLTAYGYTF
d_call: TRBD1; j_call: TRBJ2-2; v_call: TRBV11-2; clone_size: .; cdr3_nt: TGTGCCAGCAGCTTTTTGGAAGGGACAGGGATGTTTTTT; cdr3_aa: CASSFLEGTGMFF
d_call: TRBD1; j_call: TRBJ1-2; v_call: TRBV9; clone_size: .; cdr3_nt: TGTGCCAGCAGCGTTGACAGGGGAGCCTATGGCTACACCTTC; cdr3_aa: CASSVDRGAYGYTF
d_call: TRBD1; j_call: TRBJ1-5; v_call: TRBV28; clone_size: .; cdr3_nt: TGTGCCAGCAGTCCCGTGGGACAGGGGGTACAGCCCCAGCATTTT; cdr3_aa: CASSPVGQGVQPQHF
d_call: .; j_call: TRBJ1-1; v_call: TRBV28; clone_size: .; cdr3_nt: TGTGCCAGCAGTTTGACAGGACTGAACACTGAAGCTTTCTTT; cdr3_aa: CASSLTGLNTEAFF
d_call: .; j_call: TRBJ2-7; v_call: TRBV28; clone_size: once; cdr3_nt: TGTGCCAGCAGTTCAACCGCGATTCCCAACTACGAGCAGTACTTC; cdr3_aa: CASSSTAIPNYEQYF
d_call: .; j_call: TRBJ2-1; v_call: TRBV19; clone_size: .; cdr3_nt: TGTGCCAGTAGCGAGCGGGCCTCCTCCTACAATGAGCAGTTCTTC; cdr3_aa: CASSERASSYNEQFF
d_call: .; j_call: TRBJ2-7; v_call: TRBV6-6; clone_size: .; cdr3_nt: TGTGCCAGCAGTAACACCGGCGAGCAGTACTTC; cdr3_aa: CASSNTGEQYF
d_call: TRBD2; j_call: TRBJ2-3; v_call: TRBV9; clone_size: .; cdr3_nt: TGTGCCAGCAGCGTAGTGGCGGGGGGGACAGATACGCAGTATTTT; cdr3_aa: CASSVVAGGTDTQYF
d_call: .; j_call: TRBJ2-1; v_call: TRBV29-1; clone_size: once; cdr3_nt: TGCAGCGCCATGACAGAAAACAATGAGCAGTTCTTC; cdr3_aa: CSAMTENNEQFF
d_call: .; j_call: TRBJ1-1; v_call: TRBV2; clone_size: .; cdr3_nt: TGTGCCAGCAGTCCCCCGGGGACGGGCGGCGGCACTGAAGCTTTCTTT; cdr3_aa: CASSPPGTGGGTEAFF
d_call: TRBD1; j_call: TRBJ2-7; v_call: TRBV5-8; clone_size: .; cdr3_nt: TGTGCCAGCAGCAAACAGGGGTTCTACTACGAGCAGTACTTC; cdr3_aa: CASSKQGFYYEQYF
d_call: .; j_call: TRBJ2-2; v_call: TRBV5-1; clone_size: .; cdr3_nt: TGCGCCAGCAGCCCCCAGGCGGTGAACACCGGGGAGCTGTTTTTT; cdr3_aa: CASSPQAVNTGELFF
d_call: TRBD1; j_call: TRBJ2-1; v_call: TRBV11-2; clone_size: .; cdr3_nt: TGTGCCAGCAGCTTAGCCCCCACGGACAGGGAGCAGTTCTTC; cdr3_aa: CASSLAPTDREQFF
d_call: TRBD1; j_call: TRBJ2-7; v_call: TRBV6-6; clone_size: .; cdr3_nt: TGTGCCAGCAGTTACTCGACCCAGGGGGCCTACGAGCAGTACTTC; cdr3_aa: CASSYSTQGAYEQYF
d_call: TRBD1; j_call: TRBJ1-1; v_call: TRBV18; clone_size: .; cdr3_nt: TGTGCCAGCTCACCACCAGGGGGCATCACTGAAGCTTTCTTT; cdr3_aa: CASSPPGGITEAFF
d_call: .; j_call: TRBJ2-3; v_call: TRBV4-3; clone_size: .; cdr3_nt: TGCGCCAGCAGCCAAGCGGGACTGGGTGGGGATACGCAGTATTTT; cdr3_aa: CASSQAGLGGDTQYF
d_call: TRBD1; j_call: TRBJ2-7; v_call: TRBV7-3; clone_size: .; cdr3_nt: TGTGCCAGCAGCACCGACAGGGACCACGAGCAGTACTTC; cdr3_aa: CASSTDRDHEQYF
d_call: .; j_call: TRBJ1-2; v_call: TRBV19; clone_size: .; cdr3_nt: TGTGCCAGTAGTTCACGCGCGGGGGGGAACTATGGCTACACCTTC; cdr3_aa: CASSSRAGGNYGYTF
d_call: .; j_call: TRBJ2-2; v_call: TRBV7-2; clone_size: .; cdr3_nt: TGTGCCAGCAGCTTAGGGGTAGCAGCAAACACCGGGGAGCTGTTTTTT; cdr3_aa: CASSLGVAANTGELFF
d_call: TRBD1; j_call: TRBJ2-1; v_call: TRBV5-4; clone_size: .; cdr3_nt: TGTGCCAGCAGCTCAGGACAGGGGATGGCCTACAATGAGCAGTTCTTC; cdr3_aa: CASSSGQGMAYNEQFF
d_call: TRBD2; j_call: TRBJ2-3; v_call: TRBV10-3; clone_size: .; cdr3_nt: TGTGCCATCAGACTAGCGGGAGGACTCACTAGCACAGATACGCAGTATTTT; cdr3_aa: CAIRLAGGLTSTDTQYF
d_call: TRBD1; j_call: TRBJ2-2; v_call: TRBV5-4; clone_size: .; cdr3_nt: TGTGCCAGCAGCGGGGGACAGGGTTCTATCTCTGGGGAGCTGTTTTTT; cdr3_aa: CASSGGQGSISGELFF
d_call: .; j_call: TRBJ2-3; v_call: TRBV6-5; clone_size: once; cdr3_nt: TGTGCCAGCAGTTACGGGGCAGGCGATACGCAGTATTTT; cdr3_aa: CASSYGAGDTQYF
d_call: .; j_call: TRBJ1-5; v_call: TRBV4-1; clone_size: once; cdr3_nt: TGCGCCAGCAGCCAAGATCGAGTTCAGCCTCAAGTGGGCAATCAGCCCCAGCATTTT; cdr3_aa: CASSQDRVQPQVGNQPQHF
d_call: .; j_call: TRBJ1-5; v_call: TRBV19; clone_size: .; cdr3_nt: TGTGCCAGTAGCTTCATAGAGTCCGAAGTGGATAGCAATCAGCCCCAGCATTTT; cdr3_aa: CASSFIESEVDSNQPQHF
d_call: TRBD1; j_call: TRBJ1-5; v_call: TRBV5-1; clone_size: once; cdr3_nt: TGCGCCAGCAGCTTGGAGGGGGCCTACAATCAGCCCCAGCATTTT; cdr3_aa: CASSLEGAYNQPQHF
d_call: .; j_call: TRBJ1-5; v_call: TRBV25-1; clone_size: once; cdr3_nt: TGTGCCAGCAGTGAGGCGGGCTATAGCAATCAGCCCCAGCATTTT; cdr3_aa: CASSEAGYSNQPQHF
d_call: .; j_call: TRBJ1-5; v_call: TRBV7-2; clone_size: .; cdr3_nt: TGTGCCAGCAGCTTAGCTGAAGATCAGCCCCAGCATTTT; cdr3_aa: CASSLAEDQPQHF
d_call: .; j_call: TRBJ2-6; v_call: TRBV2; clone_size: .; cdr3_nt: TGTGCCAGCGGCGGAATCTCTGGGGCCAACGTCCTGACTTTC; cdr3_aa: CASGGISGANVLTF